Described below is a single T cell receptor beta chain sequence and its context. The junction differs from germline at one of its ends, possibly a read error. The same CDR3 can be traced to other DNA sequences in this sample. Here immunoSEQ multiplex PCR was the method, and the copy in TCRdb shows in-frame clones only, minus some. The sample holds a few thousand clones, more than 85% seen once. These data originate in a study of T cells in lung cancer brain metastases. Across the whole study: Seventeen of the 20 patients had a tobacco use history.

This sequence was found in a man aged 65-85 years with non-small cell lung cancer. Sequenced material: tumor tissue from the primary lung tumor.

The CDR3 sequence: CASSLGDLGEAFF. The CDR3 DNA reads TGTGCCAGCAGCTTGGGGGACTTAGGTGAAGCTTTCTTT. The chain joins TRBV5-1 to TRBJ1-1; D perhaps matches TRBD1 (5 bases). Germline V lookup: CDR1 SGHRS, CDR2 YFSETQ. This CDR3 is 13 amino acids long.